Following are 8 T cell receptor beta chains from one sample sequenced in a study of cytomegalovirus exposure and HLA in healthy donors. 60 Vbeta and 13 Jbeta primers were used in PCR. The repertoire was sequenced with immunoSEQ multiplex PCR; TCRdb's copy has only in-frame clones and lacks some. The sample consists of about 160,000 clones, roughly two thirds of them appearing once. Sequenced: PBMCs. Receptor source: a woman under 40 in good health and CMV-seronegative.

This clone was counted between two and nine times. The rearrangement uses TRBV7-9 and TRBJ1-1; 9 positions match TRBD1. The CDR3 is 15 amino acids. The V segment lost 0 bases and the J segment 11 bases; nucleotides outside the gene matches: 10. Germline-derived CDR1 and CDR2 are SEHNR and FQNEAQ (reference sequence). The CDR3 DNA sequence: TGTGCCAGCAGCTTAGCCACCGGGACAGGGTTAGAGGCTTTCTTT. Translation gives CASSLATGTGLEAFF.

The chain carries TRBV19 and TRBJ2-3; 9 bases are shared with TRBD1. Germline CDR1 LNHDA, CDR2 SQIVND (reference sequence). This CDR3 has 15 residues. V lost 5 bases, J lost 4 bases, and 7 bases stayed unmatched. CDR3: CASSEGQGVPDTQYF. The CDR3 region has the DNA TGTGCCAGTAGTGAGGGACAGGGTGTTCCAGATACGCAGTATTTT.

Regarding this clone: The junction departs from the called germline gene at one end, perhaps through a read error. This rearrangement joins TRBV27 to TRBJ1-2; 8 nucleotides line up with TRBD1. CDR1 is MNHEY, CDR2 SMNVEV, per germline (reference sequence). This CDR3 is 16 amino acids long. CDR3 DNA: TGTGCCAGCAGTACTCTCACAGGGGGTAGAGGCTATGGCTACCCCTTC. It encodes CASSTLTGGRGYGYPF.

This clone was found once. The chain combines TRBV10-3 with TRBJ1-3, with D uncertain. Trimming took 2 bases from V and 15 from J, leaving 14 bases between them. The germline V gene has CDR1 ENHRY and CDR2 SYGVKD. The CDR3 is 12 amino acids. The CDR3 spells CAISEGRNAQYF. CDR3 DNA sequence: TGTGCCATCAGTGAGGGCCGAAACGCACAATATTTT.

This clone has a handful of counts. The rearrangement joins TRBV7-9 to TRBJ2-2; D remains unclear. CDR1 is SEHNR, CDR2 FQNEAQ, per germline (reference sequence). CDR3 length: 13 residues. V lost 2 bases, J lost 6 bases, and 7 bases lay in between. This CDR3 is CASSLRSAGELFF. The DNA of the CDR3 is TGTGCCAGCAGCTTAAGAAGCGCCGGGGAGCTGTTTTTT.

This chain connects TRBV19 to TRBJ2-1, with 14 bases aligning to TRBD2. Germline V CDR1 and CDR2: LNHDA, SQIVND (reference sequence). CDR3 length equals 16 residues. The V gene end was trimmed by 5 bases and the J gene end by 2 bases; junction bases not matched to a gene: 2. For the CDR3, the DNA is TGTGCCAGTAGTGGACTAGCGGGAGGTACCTACAATGAGCAGTTCTTC. Its protein is CASSGLAGGTYNEQFF.

This chain uses TRBV11-2 with TRBJ2-7; D not certain. Germline V CDR1 and CDR2: SGHAT, FQNNGV. Trimming took off 0 bases at V and 5 bases at J, with 8 bases between the two ends. The CDR3 extends over 13 amino acids. CDR3 in amino acids: CASSLDRVNEQYF. CDR3 coding DNA: TGTGCCAGCAGCTTAGATCGCGTAAACGAGCAGTACTTC.

V usage is TRBV2 and J usage is TRBJ2-5; D may be TRBD2 (6 bases). Gene TRBJ2-7 matches the end of the DNA better, so the J call may be wrong. The CDR3 is 15 residues long. Germline CDR1 is SNHLY and CDR2 is FYNNEI. The CDR3 spells CASRRTTPGDYEQYF. Here the CDR3 DNA reads TGTGCCAGCAGAAGAACTACCCCGGGGGACTACGAGCAGTACTTC.